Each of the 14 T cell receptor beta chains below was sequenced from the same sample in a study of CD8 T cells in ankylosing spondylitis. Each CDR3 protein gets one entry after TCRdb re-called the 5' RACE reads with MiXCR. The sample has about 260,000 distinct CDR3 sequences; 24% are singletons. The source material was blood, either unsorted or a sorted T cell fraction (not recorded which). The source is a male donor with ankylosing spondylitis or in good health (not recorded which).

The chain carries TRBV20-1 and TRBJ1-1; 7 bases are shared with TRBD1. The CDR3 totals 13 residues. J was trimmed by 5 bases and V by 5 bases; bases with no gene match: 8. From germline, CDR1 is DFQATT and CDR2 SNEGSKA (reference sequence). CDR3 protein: CSAATGVGTEAFF. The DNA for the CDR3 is TGCAGTGCTGCTACAGGGGTCGGAACTGAAGCTTTCTTT.

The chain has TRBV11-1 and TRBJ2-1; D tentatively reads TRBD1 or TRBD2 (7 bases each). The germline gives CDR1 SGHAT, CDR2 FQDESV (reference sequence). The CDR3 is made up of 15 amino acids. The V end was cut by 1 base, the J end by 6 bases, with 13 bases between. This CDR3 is CASSLEGGGSNEQFF. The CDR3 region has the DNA TGTGCCAGCAGCTTAGAAGGGGGCGGGAGCAATGAGCAGTTCTTC. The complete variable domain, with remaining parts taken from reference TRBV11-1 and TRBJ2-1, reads EAEVAQSPRYKITEKSQAVAFWCDPISGHATLYWYRQILGQGPELLVQFQDESVVDDSQLPKDRFSAERLKGVDSTLKIQPAELGDSAMYLCASSLEGGGSNEQFFGPGTRLTVL.

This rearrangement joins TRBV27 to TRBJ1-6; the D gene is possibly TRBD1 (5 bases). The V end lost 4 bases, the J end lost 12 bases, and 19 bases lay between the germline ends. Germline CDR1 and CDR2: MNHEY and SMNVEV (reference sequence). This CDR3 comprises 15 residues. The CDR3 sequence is CASSSSGTVFGPLHF. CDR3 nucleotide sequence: TGTGCCAGCAGTTCGTCCGGGACCGTCTTCGGACCCCTCCACTTT.

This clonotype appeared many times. CDR3 protein: CASSQGQDYGYTF. DNA of the CDR3: TGTGCCAGCAGCCAAGGTCAGGACTATGGCTACACCTTC. The rearrangement links TRBV4-2 to TRBJ1-2; no clear D gene. Germline V gene data show CDR1 as LGHNA and CDR2 as YNFKEQ. The CDR3 spans 13 residues. V was cut by 1 base and J by 3 bases, with 6 bases left in between.

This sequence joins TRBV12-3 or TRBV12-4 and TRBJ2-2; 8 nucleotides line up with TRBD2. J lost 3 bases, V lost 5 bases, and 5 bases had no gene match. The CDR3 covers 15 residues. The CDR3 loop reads CASSPGLAYTGELFF. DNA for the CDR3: TGTGCCAGCAGTCCAGGACTAGCTTACACCGGGGAGCTGTTTTTT.

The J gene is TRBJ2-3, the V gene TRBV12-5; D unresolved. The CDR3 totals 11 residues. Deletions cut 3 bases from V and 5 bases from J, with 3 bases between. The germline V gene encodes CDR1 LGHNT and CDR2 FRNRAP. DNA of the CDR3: TGTGCTAGTGGTTTTGGAGATACGCAGTATTTT. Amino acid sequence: CASGFGDTQYF. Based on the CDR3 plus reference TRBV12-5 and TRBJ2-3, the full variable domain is DARVTQTPRHKVTEMGQEVTMRCQPILGHNTVFWYRQTMMQGLELLAYFRNRAPLDDSGMPKDRFSAEMPDATLATLKIQPSEPRDSAVYFCASGFGDTQYFGPGTRLTVL.

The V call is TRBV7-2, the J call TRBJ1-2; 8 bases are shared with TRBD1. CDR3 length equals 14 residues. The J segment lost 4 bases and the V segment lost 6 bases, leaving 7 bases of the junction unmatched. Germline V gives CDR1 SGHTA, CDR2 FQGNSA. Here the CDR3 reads CASSPGQGGYGYTF. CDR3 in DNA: TGTGCCAGCAGTCCCGGACAGGGAGGCTATGGCTACACCTTC.

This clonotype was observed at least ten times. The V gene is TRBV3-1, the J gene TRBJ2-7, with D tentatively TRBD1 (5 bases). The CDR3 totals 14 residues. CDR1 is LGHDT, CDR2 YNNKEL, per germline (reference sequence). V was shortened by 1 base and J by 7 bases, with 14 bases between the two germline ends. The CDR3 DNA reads TGTGCCAGCAGCCAAGGGGCAGGGCTTCGGGAGCAGTACTTC. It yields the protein CASSQGAGLREQYF.

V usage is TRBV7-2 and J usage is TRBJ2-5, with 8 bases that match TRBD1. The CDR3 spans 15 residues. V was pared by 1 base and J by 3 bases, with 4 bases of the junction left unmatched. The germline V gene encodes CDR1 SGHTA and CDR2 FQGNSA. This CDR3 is CASSLEGQVKETQYF. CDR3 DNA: TGTGCCAGCAGCTTAGAGGGACAGGTGAAAGAGACCCAGTACTTC.

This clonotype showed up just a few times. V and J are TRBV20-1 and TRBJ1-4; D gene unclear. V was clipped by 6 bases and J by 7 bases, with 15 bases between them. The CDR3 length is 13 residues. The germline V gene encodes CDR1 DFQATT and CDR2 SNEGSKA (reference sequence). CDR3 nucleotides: TGCAGTGCGACGGAAGAGTTTGGTGAAAAACTGTTTTTT. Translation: CSATEEFGEKLFF.

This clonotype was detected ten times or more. CDR3 in amino acids: CASSLDLSNSPLHF. CDR3 nucleotides: TGTGCCAGCAGCTTAGACCTTTCGAATTCACCCCTCCACTTT. The chain couples TRBV11-2 to TRBJ1-6; unclear D gene. Germline CDR1 reads SGHAT; CDR2 reads FQNNGV. The CDR3 is 14 residues long. Trimming took off 0 bases at V and 7 bases at J, with 7 bases between the two ends.

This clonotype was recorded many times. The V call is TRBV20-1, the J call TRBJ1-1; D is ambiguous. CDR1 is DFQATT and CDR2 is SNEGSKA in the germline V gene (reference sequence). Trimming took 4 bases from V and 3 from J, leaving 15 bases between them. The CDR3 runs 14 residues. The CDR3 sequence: CSAISDLVDTEAFF. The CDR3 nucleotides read TGCAGTGCTATCAGCGACCTCGTTGACACTGAAGCTTTCTTT.

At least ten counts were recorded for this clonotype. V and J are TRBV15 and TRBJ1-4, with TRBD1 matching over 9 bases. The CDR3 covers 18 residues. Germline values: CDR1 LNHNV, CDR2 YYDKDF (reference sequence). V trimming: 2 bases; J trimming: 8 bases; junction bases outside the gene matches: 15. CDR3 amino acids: CATSRPGQGGVGLEKLFF. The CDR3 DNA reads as TGTGCCACCAGCAGACCGGGACAGGGTGGGGTAGGGCTCGAAAAACTGTTTTTT.

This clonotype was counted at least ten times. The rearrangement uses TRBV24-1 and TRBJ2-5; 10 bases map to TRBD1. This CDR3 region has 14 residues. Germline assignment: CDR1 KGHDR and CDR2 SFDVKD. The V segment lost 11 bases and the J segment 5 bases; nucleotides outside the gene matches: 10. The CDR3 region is CAIRGTGEGETQYF. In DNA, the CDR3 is TGTGCCATCAGGGGGACAGGGGAGGGGGAGACCCAGTACTTC.